This T cell receptor beta chain was identified in a study of T cells in Graves' hyperthyroidism and ophthalmopathy. Study background: Peripheral blood collection took place at initial diagnosis, before any treatment.

The V segment lost 5 bases and the J segment 4 bases; nucleotides outside the gene matches: 7. CDR3 length equals 14 residues. The definition of stable Graves' hyperthyroidism was no ophthalmopathy progression within 18 months. RNA transcripts yielded amplified TCR beta CDR3 regions. With the HTBI primer set, the TCR CDR3 went through a first round of RT-PCR. TCRdb re-derived calls from the multiplex PCR reads in MiXCR, one entry per CDR3 protein. The repertoire holds some 440,000 distinct CDR3 sequences, with around a sixth as singletons. This clonotype was recorded many times. The sequenced sample consisted of blood. This clonotype was obtained from a woman between 18 and 30 years old with Graves' hyperthyroidism. The gene calls are TRBV12-3 or TRBV12-4 and TRBJ1-1, with TRBD1 identical over 7 bases. The CDR3 region is CASSKTGRGTEAFF. CDR3 nucleotide sequence: TGTGCCAGCAGTAAGACAGGGCGAGGCACTGAAGCTTTCTTT.